The 10 T cell receptor beta chains below were found in one sample sequenced in a study of CD8 T cells in Susac syndrome (dated by TCRdb to between 2018 and 2021). Library construction relied on the immunoSEQ multiplex PCR assay. RNA was extracted using the RNeasy kit, and roughly 0.5 to 1 microgram was reverse transcribed with random hexamers. TCRdb ran its own pipeline on the public reads, namely fastp trimming at Q25 and MiXCR clone calling, and kept in-frame beta chains. Every entry covers one CDR3 protein and lists the most common genes and DNA from its rows. This sample lists approximately 74,000 distinct CDR3 sequences; roughly 91% were detected once. More than 0.5% of the sample is taken by the ten largest. The sample taken for sequencing was CD4+ T cells from PBMCs. The receptors were sampled from a human donor with Susac syndrome.

This clonotype was seen once. This chain joins TRBV5-6 and TRBJ1-1; D gene unclear. Germline-derived CDR1 and CDR2 are SGHDT and YYEEEE. V shed 0 bases and J shed 0 bases, with 12 bases lying between them. The CDR3 covers 16 residues. This CDR3 is CASSLAVASLNTEAFF. For the CDR3, the DNA is TGTGCCAGCAGCTTGGCCGTCGCGTCCTTGAACACTGAAGCTTTCTTT.

J is TRBJ2-1 and V is TRBV7-2, with 9 bases matching TRBD2. With 3 bases clipped from V and 0 bases from J, the junction kept 0 bases outside the gene matches. In germline, CDR1 is SGHTA, CDR2 FQGNSA. The CDR3 loop spans 15 amino acids. CDR3 DNA sequence: TGTGCCAGCAGCTTTAGCGGGAGCTCCTACAATGAGCAGTTCTTC. The encoded protein is CASSFSGSSYNEQFF.

The chain links TRBV9 to TRBJ2-7, with 12 bases lining up with TRBD2. The CDR3 is made up of 16 amino acids. Germline CDR1 and CDR2: SGDLS and YYNGEE. The junction had 3 bases not matched to a gene; V was cut back by 0 bases and J by 2 bases. The CDR3 DNA reads as TGTGCCAGCAGCGTAGGGACTAGCGGGGTTCCCTACGAGCAGTACTTC. Its protein product is CASSVGTSGVPYEQYF.

The chain is built from TRBV5-1 and TRBJ1-1; D may be TRBD1 (5 bases). Trimming shortened V by 6 bases and J by 0 bases, and 15 bases separated the two germline ends. Per the germline V gene, CDR1 is SGHRS and CDR2 is YFSETQ. The CDR3 has 15 residues. In DNA, the CDR3 is TGCGCCAGCAAGACCCTCACAGGATTGAACACTGAAGCTTTCTTT. It yields the protein CASKTLTGLNTEAFF.

This chain joins TRBV7-2 and TRBJ2-1; D might be TRBD2 (5 bases). The CDR3 runs to 14 residues. V was cut by 3 bases and J by 6 bases, with 12 bases left in between. CDR1 is SGHTA and CDR2 is FQGNSA in the germline V gene. The CDR3: CASSFSERSNEQFF. Written as DNA, the CDR3 is TGTGCCAGCAGCTTTAGCGAGAGGTCCAATGAGCAGTTCTTC.

This clonotype was seen a few times. The chain links TRBV7-9 to TRBJ2-4; 8 positions match TRBD1. J gave up 6 bases and V 2 bases, and 0 bases lay outside the gene matches. CDR3 length: 13 amino acids. Germline V gene lookup returns CDR1 SEHNR and CDR2 FQNEAQ (reference sequence). For the CDR3, the DNA is TGTGCCAGCAGCTTACAGGGGGCAAACATTCAGTACTTC. It encodes CASSLQGANIQYF.

The rearrangement joins TRBV7-2 to TRBJ2-5, with TRBD2 matching over 9 bases. Germline CDR1 reads SGHTA; CDR2 reads FQGNSA. The CDR3 length is 16 residues. V dropped 3 bases and J dropped 4; count of bases not matched to a gene: 9. The CDR3 is CASSFTSGPRGETQYF. CDR3 DNA: TGTGCCAGCAGCTTCACTAGCGGGCCGAGAGGAGAGACCCAGTACTTC.

This sequence joins TRBV5-1 and TRBJ2-2; perhaps TRBD2 as D (5 bases). Germline assignment: CDR1 SGHRS and CDR2 YFSETQ. Trimming removed 4 bases at V and 6 bases at J, with 7 bases between. This CDR3 has 12 amino acids. CDR3 sequence reads: CASSPEAGELFF. CDR3 bases: TGCGCCAGCAGCCCGGAGGCCGGGGAGCTGTTTTTT.

This clonotype is a singleton in its sample. The chain links TRBV7-2 to TRBJ2-5; 9 bases line up with TRBD1. Trimming removed 5 bases from V and 5 bases from J; junction bases left unmatched: 9. The germline V gene encodes CDR1 SGHTA and CDR2 FQGNSA. The CDR3 runs to 15 residues. The CDR3: CASSTTGGFGETQYF. The CDR3 DNA sequence: TGTGCCAGCAGCACAACAGGGGGCTTTGGGGAGACCCAGTACTTC. The complete variable domain, with remaining parts taken from reference TRBV7-2 and TRBJ2-5, reads GAGVSQSPSNKVTEKGKDVELRCDPISGHTALYWYRQSLGQGLEFLIYFQGNSAPDKSGLPSDRFSAERTGGSVSTLTIQRTQQEDSAVYLCASSTTGGFGETQYFGPGTRLLVL.

The rearrangement joins TRBV14 to TRBJ2-7, with a weak D call TRBD2 (5 bases). There are 13 residues in the CDR3. The V gene lost 5 bases and the J gene lost 2 bases, with 10 bases spanning the gap. Germline V gene lookup returns CDR1 SGHDN and CDR2 FVKESK. The chain's CDR3 is CASSSDYAYEQYF. Written as DNA, the CDR3 is TGTGCCAGCAGCTCCGACTACGCCTACGAGCAGTACTTC.